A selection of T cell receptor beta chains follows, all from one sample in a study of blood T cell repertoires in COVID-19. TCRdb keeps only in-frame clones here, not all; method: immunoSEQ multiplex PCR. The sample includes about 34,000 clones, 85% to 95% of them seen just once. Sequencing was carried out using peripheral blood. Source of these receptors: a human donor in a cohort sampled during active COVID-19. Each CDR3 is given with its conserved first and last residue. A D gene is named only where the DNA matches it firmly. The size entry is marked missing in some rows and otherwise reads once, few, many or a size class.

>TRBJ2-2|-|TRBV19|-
TGTGCCAGCTTGGCTCGGTCAGGCACGAACACCGGGGAGCTGTTTTTT
CASLARSGTNTGELFF
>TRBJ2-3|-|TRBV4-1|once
TGCGCCAGCAGCCAAGGTTCCGGCGGCCCAGTCACAGATACGCAGTATTTT
CASSQGSGGPVTDTQYF
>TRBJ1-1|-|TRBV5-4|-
TGTGCCAGCAGCCTAACAGGGATGGGGACTGAAGCTTTCTTT
CASSLTGMGTEAFF
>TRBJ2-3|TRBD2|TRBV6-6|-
TGTGCCAGCAGTTACGAACTAGCGGGGGGGGATACGCAGTATTTT
CASSYELAGGDTQYF
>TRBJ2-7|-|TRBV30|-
TGTGCCTGGACCCGGGGTGGGAGCTCCTACGAGCAGTACTTC
CAWTRGGSSYEQYF
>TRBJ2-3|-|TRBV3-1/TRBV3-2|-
TGTGCCAGCAGCCAAGTCCTGGGAGCAGATACGCAGTATTTT
CASSQVLGADTQYF
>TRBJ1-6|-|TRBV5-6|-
TGTGCCAGCAGCAACAGGGTTTCCCTCACGGATTCACCCCTCCACTTT
CASSNRVSLTDSPLHF
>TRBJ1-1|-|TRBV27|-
TGTGCCAGCAGTTTACGGGGACACCTGAGGACTGAAGCTTTCTTT
CASSLRGHLRTEAFF
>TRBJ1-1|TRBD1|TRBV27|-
TGTGCCAGCAGTTTATTGCCCCAGGGGGCGAGCACTGAAGCTTTCTTT
CASSLLPQGASTEAFF
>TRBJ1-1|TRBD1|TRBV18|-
TGTGCCAGCTCAGACAACAGGGGGCTAGTCACTGAAGCTTTCTTT
CASSDNRGLVTEAFF
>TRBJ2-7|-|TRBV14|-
TGTGCCAGCAGCCTAGGGGCGCGTTACGAGCAGTACTTC
CASSLGARYEQYF
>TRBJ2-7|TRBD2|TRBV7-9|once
TGTGCCAGCAGTCGACCAGGACTAGCGGGAGAAGTGTACGAGCAGTACTTC
CASSRPGLAGEVYEQYF
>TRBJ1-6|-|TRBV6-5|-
TGTGCCACAGGGGAGCATAATTCACCCCTCCACTTT
CATGEHNSPLHF
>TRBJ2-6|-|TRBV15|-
TGTGCCACCAGCAGAGAAAAGCGATCTGGGGCCAACGTCCTGACTTTC
CATSREKRSGANVLTF
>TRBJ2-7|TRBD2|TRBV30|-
TGTGCCTGGAGGGATAGATGGCTAGCGGGCCACTCCTACGAGCAGTACTTC
CAWRDRWLAGHSYEQYF
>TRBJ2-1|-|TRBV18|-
TGTGCCAGCTCACCTGGGGCGGACAATGAGCAGTTCTTC
CASSPGADNEQFF
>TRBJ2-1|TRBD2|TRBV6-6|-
TGTGCCAGCAGTCGACCAGGGGCGGGAGGGCTGGTTGAGCAGTTCTTC
CASSRPGAGGLVEQFF
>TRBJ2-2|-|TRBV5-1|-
TGCGCCAGCAGCTTACAGGGTAGTTCCGGGGAGCTGTTTTTT
CASSLQGSSGELFF
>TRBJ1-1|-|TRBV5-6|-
TGTGCCAGCAGCGGCCGTCCCACGACATATTCTGATCATGTTCCTGAAGCTTTCTTT
CASSGRPTTYSDHVPEAFF
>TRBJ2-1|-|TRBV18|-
TGTGCCAGCTCACCATCCAGGGTGGACAATGAGCAGTTCTTC
CASSPSRVDNEQFF
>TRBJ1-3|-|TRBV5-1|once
TGCGCCAGCAGCTCGGGAATTTCGAGTCAGGCCCACTCTGGAAACACCATATATTTT
CASSSGISSQAHSGNTIYF
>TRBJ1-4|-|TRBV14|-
TGTGCCAGCAGCCAAGATCATCTGGCCCCGCTCTGGCCCCGAACCGTGGAAAAACTGTTTTTT
CASSQDHLAPLWPRTVEKLFF
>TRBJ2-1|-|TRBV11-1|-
TGTGCCAGCAGCCAGTTCCGGGATGAGCAGTTCTTC
CASSQFRDEQFF
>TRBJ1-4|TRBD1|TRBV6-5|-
TGTGCCAGCAGTCCATGGGACAGGGATGAAAAACTGTTTTTT
CASSPWDRDEKLFF
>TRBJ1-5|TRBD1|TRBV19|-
TGTGCCAGTAGGACAGTAGACAGGGGAGGCTATCAGCCCCAGCATTTT
CASRTVDRGGYQPQHF
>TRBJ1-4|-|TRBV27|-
TGTGCCAGCGGGGCTCGGAAGGGGTTTACTAATGAAAAACTGTTTTTT
CASGARKGFTNEKLFF
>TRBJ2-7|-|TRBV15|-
TGTGCCACCAGCCCCGGGGGCGAGCAGTACTTC
CATSPGGEQYF
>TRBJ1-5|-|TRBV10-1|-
TGCGCCGGCCAGGGGCCCCTCGCAGGCAATCAGCCCCAGCATTTT
CAGQGPLAGNQPQHF
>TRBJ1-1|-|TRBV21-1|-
TGTGCCAGCAGCAAAGGTCAGGGCCACCGGATGAACACTGAAGCTTTCTTT
CASSKGQGHRMNTEAFF
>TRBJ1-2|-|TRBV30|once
TGTGCCTGGACAGTTAACTATGGCTACACCTTC
CAWTVNYGYTF
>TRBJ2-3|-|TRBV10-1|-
TGCGCCAGCAGTGTGGGCAGCCTCACAGATACGCAGTATTTT
CASSVGSLTDTQYF
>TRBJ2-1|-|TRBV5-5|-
TGTGCCAGCAGCCCGACGTCGGAGGTGGTCTCCTACAATGAGCAGTTCTTC
CASSPTSEVVSYNEQFF
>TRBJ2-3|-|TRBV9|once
TGTGCCAGCAGCCCTACCGGGGGTGGAACAGATACGCAGTATTTT
CASSPTGGGTDTQYF
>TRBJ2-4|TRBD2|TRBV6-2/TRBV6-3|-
TGTGCCAGCAGCCCACAGCGGGGGGGCCTCGAAAACATTCAGTACTTC
CASSPQRGGLENIQYF
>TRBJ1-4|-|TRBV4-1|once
TGCGCCAGCAGCCAGGGGGCGCGTAACCGGGGGGAGGAAAAACTGTTTTTT
CASSQGARNRGEEKLFF
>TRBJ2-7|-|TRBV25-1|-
TGTGCCAGCAGTGAATCTTTCAGCTCCTACGAGCAGTACTTC
CASSESFSSYEQYF
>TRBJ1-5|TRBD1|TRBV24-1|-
TGTGCCACCAGTGAGGACAGGGGCAATCAGCCCCAGCATTTT
CATSEDRGNQPQHF
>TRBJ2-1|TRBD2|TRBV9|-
TGTGCCAGCAGCGTAGCGGGGACTACGGACAATGAGCAGTTCTTC
CASSVAGTTDNEQFF
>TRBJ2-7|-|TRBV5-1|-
TGCGCCAGCAGCGATGGGACTCTCCTTCTCCACGAGCAGTACTTC
CASSDGTLLLHEQYF
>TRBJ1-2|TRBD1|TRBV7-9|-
TGTGCCAGCAGCTTAGTAACCGGGACAGGGCCATATGGCTACACCTTC
CASSLVTGTGPYGYTF
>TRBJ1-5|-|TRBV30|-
TGTGCCTGGAGTCGACCCGCCGGGAGGACTAATCAGCCCCAGCATTTT
CAWSRPAGRTNQPQHF
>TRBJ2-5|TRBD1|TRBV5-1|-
TGCGCCAGCGAGACTGACCCCGGGACAGGGCAAGAGACCCAGTACTTC
CASETDPGTGQETQYF
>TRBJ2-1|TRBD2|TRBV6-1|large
TGTGCCAGCAGCGAAGCTGCGGGGGGGGCGGATGAGCAGTTCTTC
CASSEAAGGADEQFF
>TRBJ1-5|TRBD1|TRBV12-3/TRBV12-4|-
TGTGCCAGCAGTCTCGGGACAGCAGGGCCCCAGCATTTT
CASSLGTAGPQHF
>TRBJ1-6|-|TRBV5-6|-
TGTGCCAGCAGCTTGGCGGGACTGCTCTATAATTCACCCCTCCACTTT
CASSLAGLLYNSPLHF
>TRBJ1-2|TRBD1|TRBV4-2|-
TGTGCCAGCAGCCCCTTTACGCGACAGGGGGAGAATGGCTACACCTTC
CASSPFTRQGENGYTF
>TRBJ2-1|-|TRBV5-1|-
TGCGCCAGCAGCTTGGTGTGGAGTGAGCAGTTCTTC
CASSLVWSEQFF
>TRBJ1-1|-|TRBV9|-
TGTGCCAGCAGCGTAACGACAGGCGGGTACACTGAAGCTTTCTTT
CASSVTTGGYTEAFF
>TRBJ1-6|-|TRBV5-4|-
TGTGCCAGCAGCCCCCAGGACGGACTCTCCTATAATTCACCCCTCCACTTT
CASSPQDGLSYNSPLHF
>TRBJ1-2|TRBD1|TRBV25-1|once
TGTGCCAGCAGTGAACTTCGACAGGGAGGCTATGGCTACACCTTC
CASSELRQGGYGYTF
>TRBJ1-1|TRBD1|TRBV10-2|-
TGCGCCAGCATGGACAGGGGACACCCGAACACTGAAGCTTTCTTT
CASMDRGHPNTEAFF
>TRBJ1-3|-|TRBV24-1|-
TGTGCCACCCGGTCTGGAAACACCATATATTTT
CATRSGNTIYF
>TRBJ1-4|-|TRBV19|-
TGTGCCAGTAGTCGCCCATTATTGGGCAGGAATGAAAAACTGTTTTTT
CASSRPLLGRNEKLFF